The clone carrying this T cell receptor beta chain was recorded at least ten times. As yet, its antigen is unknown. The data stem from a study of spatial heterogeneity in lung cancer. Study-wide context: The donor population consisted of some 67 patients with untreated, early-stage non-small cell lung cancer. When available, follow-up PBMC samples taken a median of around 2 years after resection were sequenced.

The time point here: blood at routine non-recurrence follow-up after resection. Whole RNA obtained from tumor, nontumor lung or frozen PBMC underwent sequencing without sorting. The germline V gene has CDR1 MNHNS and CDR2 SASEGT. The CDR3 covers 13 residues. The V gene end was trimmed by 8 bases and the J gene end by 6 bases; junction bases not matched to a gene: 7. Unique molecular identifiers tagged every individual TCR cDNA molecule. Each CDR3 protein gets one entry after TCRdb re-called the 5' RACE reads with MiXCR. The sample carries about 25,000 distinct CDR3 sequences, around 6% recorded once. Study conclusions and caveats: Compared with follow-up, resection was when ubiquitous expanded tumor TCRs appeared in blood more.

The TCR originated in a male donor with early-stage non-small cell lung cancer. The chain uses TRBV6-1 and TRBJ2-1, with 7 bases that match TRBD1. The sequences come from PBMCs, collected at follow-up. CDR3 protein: CASGRRGPNEQFF. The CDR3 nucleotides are TGTGCCAGCGGTAGAAGGGGGCCCAATGAGCAGTTCTTC.